The rows below give T cell receptor beta chains drawn from one sample of a study of T cell repertoires in cytomegalovirus infection. TCRdb ran MiXCR on the reads and lists one entry per CDR3 protein. The data show 250,000 or so distinct CDR3 sequences, approximately 17% seen once. Material for sequencing was CD8+ T cells from PBMCs. The receptors derive from a human donor in good health (CMV status not recorded). Some clones in this sample may be carry-over from other donors' samples. Each CDR3 is given with its conserved first and last residue. D genes are given only for firm matches. Clone size is stated in some rows and not others, as once, few, many or a class when expanded.

>TRBD1|TRBV4-1|.|TRBJ2-1
TGCGCCAGCAGCCCTTCGTCACTCTCGGGACAGGGCTACAATGAGCAGTTCTTC
CASSPSSLSGQGYNEQFF
>.|TRBV29-1|.|TRBJ2-3
TGCAGCGTTGATGGTGGGGCGGATACGCAGTATTTT
CSVDGGADTQYF
>.|TRBV6-2/TRBV6-3|few|TRBJ1-2
TGTGCCAGCAGTTACGGGTCCCCTAGGGATGGCTACACCTTC
CASSYGSPRDGYTF
>.|TRBV20-1|many|TRBJ2-7
TGCAGTGCTAGAACAGGGTTCGGTTACGAGCAGTACTTC
CSARTGFGYEQYF
>.|TRBV28|few|TRBJ1-2
TGTGCCAGCAGTCCAGGGGCAGGTCTTGGCTACACCTTC
CASSPGAGLGYTF
>TRBD2|TRBV20-1|few|TRBJ2-3
TGCAGTGCTAGACCTCTAGCGGGGGCAGATACGCAGTATTTT
CSARPLAGADTQYF
>.|TRBV7-6|few|TRBJ1-2
TGTGCCAGCAGCTTATATCAGGGGCGTGACTATGGCTACACCTTC
CASSLYQGRDYGYTF
>.|TRBV7-6|many|TRBJ2-7
TGTGCCAGCAGCCCAGGTCCCAATTGGTGGGCGCAGTACTTC
CASSPGPNWWAQYF
>.|TRBV2|many|TRBJ1-6
TGTGCCAGCAGCGCTCCAGGGTTCGAGGGTTTGTCCCGGGAAGATAATTCACCCCTCCACTTT
CASSAPGFEGLSREDNSPLHF
>.|TRBV11-2|few|TRBJ2-7
TGTGCCAGCAGCTTAGTAACCGGGCCCTACCCGGACTCCTACGAGCAGTACTTC
CASSLVTGPYPDSYEQYF
>.|TRBV11-2|.|TRBJ2-1
TGTGCCAGCAGCTTAGGTTACGGGGGGCTGTCCTACAATGAGCAGTTCTTC
CASSLGYGGLSYNEQFF
>.|TRBV6-2/TRBV6-3|.|TRBJ2-2
TGTGCCAGCAGTTCCGAGGGTTATAAGAACACCGGGGAGCTGTTTTTT
CASSSEGYKNTGELFF
>TRBD2|TRBV7-3|few|TRBJ2-7
TGTGCCAGCAGCTTAACCGGGGGCGGGAGGTACGAGCAGTACTTC
CASSLTGGGRYEQYF
>.|TRBV4-1|few|TRBJ2-6
TGCGCCAGCAGCTCCGGGTCTTCTGGGGCCAACGTCCTGACTTTC
CASSSGSSGANVLTF
>.|TRBV12-3/TRBV12-4|few|TRBJ2-3
TGTGCCAGCACCGCCGGGGGTGCAGATACGCAGTATTTT
CASTAGGADTQYF
>TRBD1|TRBV5-5|few|TRBJ1-1
TGTGCCAGCAGCTGGGACAGGGCACTGAACACTGAAGCTTTCTTT
CASSWDRALNTEAFF
>TRBD1|TRBV19|.|TRBJ1-1
TGTGCCAGTAGTTTCACCGGGACAGGGGGCACTGAAGCTTTCTTT
CASSFTGTGGTEAFF
>.|TRBV6-5|.|TRBJ1-4
TGTGCCAGCAGTCCCGAGGGGGTGATGAGGGAAAAACTGTTTTTT
CASSPEGVMREKLFF
>.|TRBV5-1|few|TRBJ2-1
TGCGCCAGCAGCTTGGGAGGAAGTCATGAGCAGTTCTTC
CASSLGGSHEQFF
>.|TRBV29-1|.|TRBJ2-1
TGCAGCGTTGAAGGCAGGGACAATTCGTTCTTC
CSVEGRDNSFF
>.|TRBV4-2|few|TRBJ1-1
TGTGCCAGCAGCCAAGTAGGGGTTAACACTGAAGCTTTCTTT
CASSQVGVNTEAFF
>TRBD1|TRBV7-4|.|TRBJ1-1
TGTGCCAGCAGCCCATTAGGGGGACAGGGCACTGAAGCTTTCTTT
CASSPLGGQGTEAFF
>.|TRBV7-6|.|TRBJ2-7
TGTGCCAGCAGCTCCGGGACGGTCTACGAGCAGTACTTC
CASSSGTVYEQYF
>.|TRBV27|many|TRBJ2-3
TGTGCCAGCAGTTTGGGTTCGGTGGCTAGCGACACAGATACGCAGTATTTT
CASSLGSVASDTDTQYF
>.|TRBV29-1|many|TRBJ1-1
TGCAGCGTATGGGCTTCGGGTACTGAAGCTTTCTTT
CSVWASGTEAFF
>.|TRBV4-3|few|TRBJ2-7
TGCGCCAGCAGCCCTCAACTAGGACCAAGGCCCTACGAGCAGTACTTC
CASSPQLGPRPYEQYF
>.|TRBV5-5|few|TRBJ2-2
TGTGCCAGCAGCTCCGTCCCCCCGACAGTTCTCACCGGGGAGCTGTTTTTT
CASSSVPPTVLTGELFF
>TRBD2|TRBV2|few|TRBJ2-3
TGTGCCATTCCGCGGGGGGGCACAGATACGCAGTATTTT
CAIPRGGTDTQYF
>.|TRBV12-3/TRBV12-4|.|TRBJ2-1
TGTGCCAGCAGTCCTCTCCGGGGGCGGGGGAATGAGCAGTTCTTC
CASSPLRGRGNEQFF
>.|TRBV10-3|.|TRBJ2-7
TGTGCCATCAGTGAGTCATGGATGGAGGGTGGGTACGAGCAGTACTTC
CAISESWMEGGYEQYF
>.|TRBV11-2|.|TRBJ2-1
TGTGCCAGCAGCTTATCGCGGGGGCAGGAAAGCTTCTACAATGAGCAGTTCTTC
CASSLSRGQESFYNEQFF
>.|TRBV12-3/TRBV12-4|many|TRBJ2-6
TGTGCCAATCCGGACATCCTACCCGCTGGGGCCAACGTCCTGACTTTC
CANPDILPAGANVLTF
>.|TRBV4-1|.|TRBJ2-2
TGCGCCAGCAGCCAACGTCCGGTGGAAGGGTCCGGGGAGCTGTTTTTT
CASSQRPVEGSGELFF